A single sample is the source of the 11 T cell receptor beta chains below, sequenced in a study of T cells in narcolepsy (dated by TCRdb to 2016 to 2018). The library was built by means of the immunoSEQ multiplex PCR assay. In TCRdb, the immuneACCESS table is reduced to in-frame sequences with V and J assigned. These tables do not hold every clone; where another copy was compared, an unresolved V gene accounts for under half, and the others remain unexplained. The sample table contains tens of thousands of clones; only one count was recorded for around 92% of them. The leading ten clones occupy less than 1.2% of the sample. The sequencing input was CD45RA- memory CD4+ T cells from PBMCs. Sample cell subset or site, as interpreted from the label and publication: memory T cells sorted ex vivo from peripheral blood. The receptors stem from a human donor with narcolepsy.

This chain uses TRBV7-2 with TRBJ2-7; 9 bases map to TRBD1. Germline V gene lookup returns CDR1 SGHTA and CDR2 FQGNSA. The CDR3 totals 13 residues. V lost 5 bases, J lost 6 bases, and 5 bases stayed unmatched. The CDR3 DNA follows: TGTGCCAGCAGCAGGGGACAGGGTGGCGAGCAGTACTTC. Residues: CASSRGQGGEQYF.

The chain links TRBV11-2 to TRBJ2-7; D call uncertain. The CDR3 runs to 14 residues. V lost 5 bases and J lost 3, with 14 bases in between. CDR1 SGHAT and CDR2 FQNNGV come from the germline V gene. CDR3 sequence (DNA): TGTGCCAGCAGCCCGGATAGGGCAATCTACGAGCAGTACTTC. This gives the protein CASSPDRAIYEQYF.

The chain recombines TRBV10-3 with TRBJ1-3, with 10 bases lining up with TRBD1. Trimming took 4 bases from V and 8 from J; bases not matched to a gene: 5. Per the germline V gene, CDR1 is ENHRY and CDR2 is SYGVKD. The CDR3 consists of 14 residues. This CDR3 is CAISGTGGTDTIYF. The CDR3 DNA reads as TGTGCCATCAGTGGGACAGGGGGAACGGACACCATATATTTT.

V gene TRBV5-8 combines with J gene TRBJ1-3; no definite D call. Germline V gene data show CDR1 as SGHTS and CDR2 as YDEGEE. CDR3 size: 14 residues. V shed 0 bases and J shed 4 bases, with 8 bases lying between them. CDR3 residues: CASSLGTRGNTIYF. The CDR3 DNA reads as TGTGCCAGCAGCTTGGGGACTCGAGGAAACACCATATATTTT.

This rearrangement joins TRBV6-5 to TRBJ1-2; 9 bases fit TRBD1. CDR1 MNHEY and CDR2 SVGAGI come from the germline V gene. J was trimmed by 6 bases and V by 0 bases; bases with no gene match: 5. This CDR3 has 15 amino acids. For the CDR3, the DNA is TGTGCCAGCAGTTACTCGGGACAGGGTGTAAATGGCTACACCTTC. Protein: CASSYSGQGVNGYTF.

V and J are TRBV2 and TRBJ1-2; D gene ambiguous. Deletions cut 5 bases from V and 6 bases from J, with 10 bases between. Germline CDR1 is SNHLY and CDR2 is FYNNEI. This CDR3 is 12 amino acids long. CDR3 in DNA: TGTGCCAGCAGTTGGCAGCCGAATGGCTACACCTTC. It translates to CASSWQPNGYTF.

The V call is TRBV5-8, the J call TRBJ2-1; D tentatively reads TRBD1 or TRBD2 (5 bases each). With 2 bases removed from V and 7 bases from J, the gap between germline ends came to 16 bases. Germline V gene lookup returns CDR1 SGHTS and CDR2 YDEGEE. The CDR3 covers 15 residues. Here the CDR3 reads CASSLRGTGLNEQFF. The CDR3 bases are TGTGCCAGCAGCTTACGAGGGACGGGATTGAATGAGCAGTTCTTC. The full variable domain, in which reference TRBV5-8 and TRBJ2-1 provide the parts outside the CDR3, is EAGVTQSPTHLIKTRGQQATLRCSPISGHTSVYWYQQALGLGLQFLLWYDEGEERNRGNFPPRFSGRQFPNYSSELNVNALELEDSALYLCASSLRGTGLNEQFFGPGTRLTVL.

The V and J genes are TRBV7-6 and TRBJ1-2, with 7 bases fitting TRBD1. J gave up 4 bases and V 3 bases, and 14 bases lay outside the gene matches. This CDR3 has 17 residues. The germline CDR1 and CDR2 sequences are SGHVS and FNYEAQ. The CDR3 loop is CASSLEKSTGLVYGYTF. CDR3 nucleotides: TGTGCCAGCAGCTTGGAGAAGTCGACAGGGTTGGTCTATGGCTACACCTTC. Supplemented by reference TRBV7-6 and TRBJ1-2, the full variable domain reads GAGVSQSPRYKVTKRGQDVALRCDPISGHVSLYWYRQALGQGPEFLTYFNYEAQQDKSGLPNDRFSAERPEGSISTLTIQRTEQRDSAMYRCASSLEKSTGLVYGYTFGSGTRLTVV.

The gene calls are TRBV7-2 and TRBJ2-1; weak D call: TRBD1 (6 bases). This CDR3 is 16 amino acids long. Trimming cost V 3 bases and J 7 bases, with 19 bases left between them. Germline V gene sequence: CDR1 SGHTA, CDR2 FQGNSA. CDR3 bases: TGTGCCAGCAGCTTGTCCCGCAGCGCCAGGGGAAATGAGCAGTTCTTC. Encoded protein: CASSLSRSARGNEQFF.

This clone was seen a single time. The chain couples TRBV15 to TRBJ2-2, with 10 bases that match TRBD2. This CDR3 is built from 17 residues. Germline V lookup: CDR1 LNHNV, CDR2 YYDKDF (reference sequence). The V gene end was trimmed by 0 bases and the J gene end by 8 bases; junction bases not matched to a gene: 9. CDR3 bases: TGTGCCACCAGCAGAGATTATCCTAGCGGGAGAGATGGGGAGCTGTTTTTT. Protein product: CATSRDYPSGRDGELFF.

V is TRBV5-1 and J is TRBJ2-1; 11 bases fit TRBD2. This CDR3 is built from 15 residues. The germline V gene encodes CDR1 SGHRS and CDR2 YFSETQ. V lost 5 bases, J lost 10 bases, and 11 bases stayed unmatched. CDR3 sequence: CASSRTSGSTDEQFF. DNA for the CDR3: TGCGCCAGCAGTAGGACTAGCGGGTCGACGGACGAGCAGTTCTTC.